This TCR beta chain was recovered during a study of T cell repertoires in cytomegalovirus infection. For this clonotype: Its target is unknown.

This CDR3 has 11 amino acids. Trimming stripped 8 bases from V and 6 bases from J, with 9 bases between. In TCRdb, the reads were re-called with MiXCR into one record per CDR3 protein. The sample includes 700,000 to 950,000 distinct CDR3 sequences, around a third seen only once; the top ten take around 12%. This specimen consisted of cultured CD8+ T cells from PBMCs, obtained from culture after CMV antigen stimulation. The V call is TRBV12-3 or TRBV12-4, the J call TRBJ2-3; D is unclear. The clonotype comes from a human donor in good health (CMV status not recorded). Some clones in this sample may be carry-over from other donors' samples. The DNA for the CDR3 is TGTGCCAGCGGGAATGGGGATACGCAGTATTTT. It is translated as CASGNGDTQYF.